The clone carrying this T cell receptor (beta chain) has just a few counts. Its antigen is unknown. cDNA libraries for TCR alpha and TCR beta, carrying sample barcodes and UMIs, came from 5'RACE with constant-segment primers. A single record per CDR3 protein comes from TCRdb applying MiXCR to the 5' RACE reads. The sample has roughly 600,000 distinct CDR3 sequences; roughly 17% are singletons. This sample is drawn from a study of T-cell memory formation after mild COVID-19. Findings and caveats of the study: The finding that pre-infection memory included some responding clones suggested that cross-reactive memory joined.

Trimming removed 5 bases from V and 0 bases from J, with 10 bases in between. The CDR3 loop spans 14 amino acids. Germline V gene sequence: CDR1 MGHRA, CDR2 YSYEKL. The receptor's source is an adult woman who had mild COVID-19 (a few samples of this study predate the infection). Cell type and time point are not known. The sequenced material came from PBMCs or a T cell subset sorted from them (not recorded which). J is TRBJ2-5 and V is TRBV4-1; D is possibly TRBD1 (6 bases). CDR3 DNA sequence: TGCGCCAGCAGCGGGGGCACACACCAAGAGACCCAGTACTTC. Its translation is CASSGGTHQETQYF.